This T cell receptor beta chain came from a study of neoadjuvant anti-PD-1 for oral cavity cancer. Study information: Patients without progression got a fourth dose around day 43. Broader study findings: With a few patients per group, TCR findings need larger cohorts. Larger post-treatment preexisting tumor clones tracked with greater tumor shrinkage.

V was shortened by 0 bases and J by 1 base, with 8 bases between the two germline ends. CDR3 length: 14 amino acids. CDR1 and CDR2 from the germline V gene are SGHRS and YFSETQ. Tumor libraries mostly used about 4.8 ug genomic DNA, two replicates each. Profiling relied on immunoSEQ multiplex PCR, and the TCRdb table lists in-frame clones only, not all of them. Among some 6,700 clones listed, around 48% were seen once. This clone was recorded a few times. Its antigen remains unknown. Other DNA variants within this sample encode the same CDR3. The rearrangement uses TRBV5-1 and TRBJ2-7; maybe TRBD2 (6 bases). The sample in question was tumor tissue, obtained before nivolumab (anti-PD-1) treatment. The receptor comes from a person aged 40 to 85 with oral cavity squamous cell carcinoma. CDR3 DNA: TGCGCCAGCAGCTTGGCAGGGACTTCCTACGAGCAGTACTTC. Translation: CASSLAGTSYEQYF.